This T cell receptor (beta chain) was sequenced for a study of cytomegalovirus exposure and HLA in healthy donors (dated by TCRdb to between 2016 and 2019). The study in broad terms: An earlier analysis of about 530 of the donors reported approximately 260 Gb of sequence data and 100 million to 120 million unique TCR beta sequences obtained from about 179 million T cells. About 280 gigabases of sequencing data and tens of millions of unique TCR sequences were included in an early release covering several hundred HLA-typed donors. Of the 300 to 450 genotyped donors, roughly 85% fell in the genetic ancestry cluster associated with self-reported Caucasian donors. The study was designed to test whether signatures of past pathogen exposure could be identified by cataloging public T cell receptors. Using immunosequencing, the study profiled T cell repertoires from around 670 subjects and related those repertoires to cytomegalovirus serostatus. Along with the roughly 670-subject first cohort, a separate validation cohort of over a hundred different subjects was used. High-throughput TCR immunosequencing, statistical association of individual TCRs with disease status, and machine learning were combined to predict cytomegalovirus infection status. To study patterns of TCR occurrence, a later analysis re-analyzed previously published TCR beta repertoires from several hundred donors and added high-resolution HLA genotyping. Rather than drawing on any new phenotypic data, the later analysis identified candidate immune exposures from TCR beta sequences and the way those sequences occurred across donors. An earlier analysis of about 620 of the donors applied high-throughput TCR beta sequencing to assess whether each TCR beta V gene segment acted as functional or pseudogenic. Donor age, sex, ethnicity and CMV serostatus were collected together with the repertoire data. A later genetic analysis took genome-wide SNP genotypes for about 65% of the roughly 670 donors and used that subset as a discovery cohort. All discovery cohort repertoires had been generated using a single sequencing platform. Class I and class II HLA loci were covered by the typing at four-digit resolution. The number of donors typed differed by locus, with roughly 629-640 for A, B, C, DRB1 and DQB1, over 500 for DQA1, 600 to 610 for DPA1, and 400 to 490 for DPB1. About five DR-DQ haplotypes were treated as single units for association and clustering because of strong linkage in the cohort. Among some 400 genotyped donors of the cohort, an average of around 240,000 unique TCR beta nucleotide sequences was sequenced per donor, of which roughly 17% were non-productive.

Preparation of the library involved the immunoSEQ multiplex PCR assay. The multiplex PCR relied on a mix of 60 forward primers for TCR Vbeta segments and 13 reverse primers for TCR Jbeta segments. The CDR3 region of rearranged TCR beta genes was amplified from genomic DNA by a multiplex PCR assay. Amplified TCR beta libraries were sequenced as 87-base-pair reads on the Illumina HiSeq System. The source study handled its data this way. A later analysis counted 75 million to 100 million unique TCR beta chains across the 670 or so repertoires, and 9 million to 14 million of these chains were shared by at least two donors. Raw reads were error-corrected and collapsed into unique sequences with a nearest-neighbor algorithm that merged closely related sequences to remove PCR and sequencing errors. Alignment of CDR3 sequences to IMGT reference sequences was used to assign V, D and J gene segments. For a sequence to be retained, a match of at least six nucleotides was required to both a V gene segment and a J gene segment. A rearrangement counted as productive if the CDR3 had no stop codons and remained in frame with V and J, and every other rearrangement counted as non-productive. CDR3 was defined by IMGT convention, running from the second conserved V-encoded cysteine to the conserved J-encoded phenylalanine. The earlier analysis of a few hundred of the donors excluded any sequence lacking an unambiguous match to a single V gene segment. In an earlier analysis of 500 to 750 of the donors, V segments were called functional above 56.7% productive rearrangements and were called segregating when the between-donor standard deviation exceeded 5%. To diagnose cytomegalovirus status from the catalog of TCR beta chain sequences, a statistical classification framework was built. V and J gene assignment, in a later analysis, came from comparing TCR nucleotide sequences with IMGT/GENE-DB human TR gene sequences. Using the TCRdist pipeline, a later analysis assigned CDR3 sequences along with most-parsimonious VDJ recombination scenarios. In a later analysis, each TCR beta chain was defined by its CDR3 amino acid sequence together with its V-gene family, and reads lacking a unique V-gene family were excluded. To address suspected cross-contamination and a sequencing artifact, a later analysis removed over 500 highly shared, low-generation-probability nucleotide sequences. A later analysis calculated a clonal expansion index for each public chain from normalized within-repertoire ranks of inferred template counts. A later analysis computed generation probabilities with a VDJ recombination model fitted to out-of-frame rearrangements, and checked the results against IGoR. A later analysis scored TCR-TCR, TCR-HLA and TCR-CMV co-occurrence with hypergeometric tests, applying a repertoire-size bias correction to TCR pairs. False discovery rates were estimated in a later analysis by permuting HLA or CMV assignments 20 times. A later analysis grouped co-occurring TCRs with DBSCAN, adding TCRdist sequence similarity when clustering within HLA-allele-positive subsets. For co-occurrence clustering, repertoires with fewer than 30,000 or more than 120,000 public chains were excluded, along with several repertoires with anomalous nucleotide sharing. TCRdb stores this immuneACCESS table with in-frame sequences only. Part of the clones is absent; in the studies checked, under half of the shortfall reflects unresolved V genes, and no reason is known for the rest. The DNA gave D and trimming, while V, J and clone size come from that table. The sample table shows approximately 190,000 clones, and about 80% are seen once. The top ten constitute around 2.2% of the sample.

The cohort consisted of hundreds of healthy bone marrow donors. All cohort members were sampled while nominally healthy, although unrecorded immune exposures were likely present. The donor tested CMV seropositive and was one of the 289 seropositive cohort members. Each donor provided a peripheral blood sample, and peripheral blood mononuclear cells were used for TCR beta sequencing. Genomic DNA was extracted from the blood cell samples with the Qiagen DNeasy Blood Extraction Kit. Trimming costs V 4 bases and J 2 bases, and their ends lie 15 bases apart. From cysteine to phenylalanine, the CDR3 is 16 amino acids long. The DNA shown is the 48-base CDR3, in frame from base 1. Based on the germline V gene, the CDR1 and CDR2 sequences are MGHRA and YSYEKL. Overall study outcomes, separate from this receptor: Only TCR beta chains were sequenced in this cohort, and the absence of alpha or paired-chain data limited detectable features. The classifier was reported to diagnose cytomegalovirus status with high specificity and sensitivity in both the original and validation cohorts. It was suggested by the authors that the approach could potentially be generalized to other disease states and immunological phenotypes. According to a later analysis, most CMV-associated TCR beta chains appeared to be HLA-restricted, and the HLA associations seemed to be driven largely by CMV exposure. HLA typing was unavailable for some donors at each locus, so association tests used only the typed subset. In a later analysis, several top co-occurrence clusters were reported to appear linked to parvovirus B19, influenza, CMV and Epstein-Barr virus. According to a later genetic analysis, donors in an Asian-associated ancestry cluster had fewer N-insertions in productive TCRs than the roughly 700-donor mean. Correlated functional status among segregating V segments might reflect linkage disequilibrium, but an unknown experimental factor could not be ruled out. In a later analysis, TCR association rates were found to vary across HLA loci, with the most associated TCRs seen for DRB1 alleles and the fewest for HLA-C alleles. Assigning TCR associations to individual alleles was difficult when HLA alleles, especially DR and DQ, strongly co-occurred. The 87-base-pair reads could not distinguish some IMGT-functional V segments, including TRBV6-2 and TRBV6-3, so those segments were excluded. In the study, roughly 160 TCR beta chains were listed as associated with cytomegalovirus. An association between a missense DCLRE1C variant and V-gene and J-gene trimming of TCR beta chains was found in a later genetic analysis and replicated in an independent cohort. Across donors, most TCR sequences were observed very rarely, whereas some public TCRs were present in many individuals. A further reported finding was that TCR beta sequences accurately predicted the HLA-A and HLA-B alleles for most subjects in the first cohort. For the cohort, immune exposure information was limited to CMV serostatus. In vitro tests confirmed that three of the cytomegalovirus-associated TCR beta chains recognize cytomegalovirus antigens. A group of highly shared sequence variants was considered likely to be a technical artifact of the sequencing pipeline. At a false discovery rate of 0.05, a later analysis linked some 18,000 TCR beta sequences to specific HLA alleles. The presence/absence analyses assumed that sequencing depth was roughly uniform across donors, and that assumption may not be true. The earlier analysis of approximately 540 of the donors excluded around 17 rarely observed V segments, including chromosome 9 orphons, because counts were too low. In an earlier analysis of over 550 of the donors, most TCR beta V segments were observed in productive rearrangements about 87% or about 30% of the time, broadly matching IMGT annotations. In a later analysis, HLA-associated TCR beta chains were found to be more clonally expanded and to have lower generation probabilities than equally common non-associated chains.

Of note for this clone: The antigen it recognizes is unknown. The sample holds no much larger clone one base away, and base qualities are not on file.

Sequences were obtained from PBMCs. This receptor was obtained from a young woman in good health and CMV-seropositive. The rearrangement joined TRBV4-1 to TRBJ1-5; no D gene is confidently identified. Here is the DNA: TGCGCCAGCAGCCCCCGGGATAAAGAAGGCAATCAGCCCCAGCATTTT. This sequence encodes CASSPRDKEGNQPQHF.